The rows below give T cell receptor beta chains drawn from one sample of a study of response to subunit inactivated influenza vaccine. Via MiXCR, TCRdb re-called the RT-PCR reads, giving one row per CDR3 protein. The data hold about 240,000 distinct CDR3 sequences, with roughly an eighth observed a single time. The material sequenced was non-naive T cells sorted from PBMCs, taken 14 to 15 days before vaccination. Receptors originate from a middle-aged man who received an inactivated influenza vaccine. Both conserved end residues are part of each CDR3. The D gene is left open where the match is weak. Size tells how often a clone was seen (once, few, many) or the class of an expanded clone, and some rows leave it out.

CDR3 length: 13
clone size: many
D gene: -
J gene: TRBJ2-5
V gene: TRBV4-1
CDR3 DNA: TGCGCCAGCAGCCAGGGCGACAGCGAGACCCAGTACTTC
CDR3 protein: CASSQGDSETQYF

CDR3 length: 14
clone size: -
D gene: -
J gene: TRBJ2-1
V gene: TRBV11-2
CDR3 DNA: TGTGCCAGCAGCTTAGAGGCTCGCTACAATGAGCAGTTCTTC
CDR3 protein: CASSLEARYNEQFF

CDR3 length: 13
clone size: -
D gene: -
J gene: TRBJ2-7
V gene: TRBV10-2
CDR3 DNA: TGCGCCAGCAGTGACCCCCCGGGGTCCGAGCAGTACTTC
CDR3 protein: CASSDPPGSEQYF

CDR3 length: 17
clone size: -
D gene: TRBD2
J gene: TRBJ2-1
V gene: TRBV4-1
CDR3 DNA: TGCGCCAGCAGCCAAGTTGCCTTTGGGGGGGCCTACAATGAGCAGTTCTTC
CDR3 protein: CASSQVAFGGAYNEQFF

CDR3 length: 15
clone size: few
D gene: TRBD1
J gene: TRBJ2-7
V gene: TRBV11-2
CDR3 DNA: TGTGCCAGCAGCTTAGACAGGTGGACAGGGGTCGAGCAGTACTTC
CDR3 protein: CASSLDRWTGVEQYF

CDR3 length: 15
clone size: few
D gene: TRBD1
J gene: TRBJ2-2
V gene: TRBV6-1
CDR3 DNA: TGTGCCAGCAGCGGGACAGGGGGCCAGGCCGGGGAGCTGTTTTTT
CDR3 protein: CASSGTGGQAGELFF

CDR3 length: 18
clone size: -
D gene: -
J gene: TRBJ2-5
V gene: TRBV11-2
CDR3 DNA: TGTGCCAGCAGCCGTTCGGGCTTGGACAGAGTCATACAAGAGACCCAGTACTTC
CDR3 protein: CASSRSGLDRVIQETQYF

CDR3 length: 13
clone size: -
D gene: -
J gene: TRBJ2-3
V gene: TRBV19
CDR3 DNA: TGTGCCAGTAGTTCCACCCGAGGAGATACGCAGTATTTT
CDR3 protein: CASSSTRGDTQYF

CDR3 length: 13
clone size: -
D gene: TRBD1
J gene: TRBJ2-7
V gene: TRBV6-2/TRBV6-3
CDR3 DNA: TGTGCCAGCAGGGGGACAGGGACCTACGAGCAGTACTTC
CDR3 protein: CASRGTGTYEQYF

CDR3 length: 13
clone size: many
D gene: -
J gene: TRBJ1-1
V gene: TRBV4-1
CDR3 DNA: TGCGCCAGCAGCCAAGACAAGGGGCTGAGCGCTTTCTTT
CDR3 protein: CASSQDKGLSAFF

CDR3 length: 18
clone size: few
D gene: TRBD1
J gene: TRBJ2-6
V gene: TRBV18
CDR3 DNA: TGTGCCAGCTCACCGGTGGTCAGGGGGACCACTGGGGCCAACGTCCTGACTTTC
CDR3 protein: CASSPVVRGTTGANVLTF

CDR3 length: 15
clone size: -
D gene: -
J gene: TRBJ2-3
V gene: TRBV20-1
CDR3 DNA: TGCAGTGCTAGAGATTATAGATTCAACACAGATACGCAGTATTTT
CDR3 protein: CSARDYRFNTDTQYF

CDR3 length: 15
clone size: -
D gene: -
J gene: TRBJ1-4
V gene: TRBV3-1
CDR3 DNA: TGTGCCAGCAGCCAAGTTCAGGGAGGTAAAGAAAAACTGTTTTTT
CDR3 protein: CASSQVQGGKEKLFF

CDR3 length: 12
clone size: -
D gene: -
J gene: TRBJ2-2
V gene: TRBV6-6
CDR3 DNA: TGTGCCAGCAGATTAGGAGCCGGGGAGCTGTTTTTT
CDR3 protein: CASRLGAGELFF

CDR3 length: 13
clone size: few
D gene: -
J gene: TRBJ2-1
V gene: TRBV25-1
CDR3 DNA: TGTGCCAGCAGGACAGACCCCTACAATGAGCAGTTCTTC
CDR3 protein: CASRTDPYNEQFF

CDR3 length: 13
clone size: few
D gene: -
J gene: TRBJ1-1
V gene: TRBV12-3/TRBV12-4
CDR3 DNA: TGTGCCAGCAGTTTTCGCTCGAACACTGAAGCTTTCTTT
CDR3 protein: CASSFRSNTEAFF

CDR3 length: 16
clone size: few
D gene: -
J gene: TRBJ2-1
V gene: TRBV5-1
CDR3 DNA: TGCGCCAGCAGCCCGAGGGCTCTAGCGTCCTACAATGAGCAGTTCTTC
CDR3 protein: CASSPRALASYNEQFF

CDR3 length: 15
clone size: few
D gene: -
J gene: TRBJ1-4
V gene: TRBV18
CDR3 DNA: TGTGCCAGCTCACCTGAGATCCTCCGGGGTGAAAAACTGTTTTTT
CDR3 protein: CASSPEILRGEKLFF

CDR3 length: 16
clone size: -
D gene: TRBD2
J gene: TRBJ2-1
V gene: TRBV7-2
CDR3 DNA: TGTGCCAGCAGCTTAGTAGGACTAGCGGGAGTAAGTGAGCAGTTCTTC
CDR3 protein: CASSLVGLAGVSEQFF

CDR3 length: 14
clone size: few
D gene: -
J gene: TRBJ2-2
V gene: TRBV9
CDR3 DNA: TGTGCCAGCAGCGTAGGAGGGGAGAGCGGGGAGCTGTTTTTT
CDR3 protein: CASSVGGESGELFF

CDR3 length: 15
clone size: few
D gene: TRBD1
J gene: TRBJ1-6
V gene: TRBV20-1
CDR3 DNA: TGCAGTGCTGGGGAGACAGGGGGTGGGTATTCACCCCTCCACTTT
CDR3 protein: CSAGETGGGYSPLHF

CDR3 length: 14
clone size: few
D gene: TRBD1
J gene: TRBJ2-5
V gene: TRBV5-1
CDR3 DNA: TGCGCCAGCAGCCCCGGGACAGGGGTGGCGACCCAGTACTTC
CDR3 protein: CASSPGTGVATQYF

CDR3 length: 16
clone size: -
D gene: TRBD2
J gene: TRBJ2-1
V gene: TRBV14
CDR3 DNA: TGTGCCAGCAGCCGAGATACTAGCGGGAGAACCAATGAGCAGTTCTTC
CDR3 protein: CASSRDTSGRTNEQFF

CDR3 length: 14
clone size: many
D gene: -
J gene: TRBJ2-7
V gene: TRBV28
CDR3 DNA: TGTGCCAGCAGTTTATTAGGGGGGGTAAACGAGCAGTACTTC
CDR3 protein: CASSLLGGVNEQYF

CDR3 length: 14
clone size: few
D gene: -
J gene: TRBJ1-3
V gene: TRBV28
CDR3 DNA: TGTGCCAGCAGCTCCACAGGGACTGGAAACACCATATATTTT
CDR3 protein: CASSSTGTGNTIYF

CDR3 length: 13
clone size: few
D gene: TRBD1
J gene: TRBJ1-1
V gene: TRBV20-1
CDR3 DNA: TGCAGTGCCGCCCCAGGGGGTAACACTGAAGCTTTCTTT
CDR3 protein: CSAAPGGNTEAFF

CDR3 length: 14
clone size: many
D gene: -
J gene: TRBJ1-1
V gene: TRBV2
CDR3 DNA: TGTGCCATACTTACCGGGACAAAAAACACTGAAGCTTTCTTT
CDR3 protein: CAILTGTKNTEAFF

CDR3 length: 14
clone size: few
D gene: TRBD2
J gene: TRBJ2-3
V gene: TRBV24-1
CDR3 DNA: TGTGCCACCCAGGGCGGGGGGCAGGGAGATACGCAGTATTTT
CDR3 protein: CATQGGGQGDTQYF

CDR3 length: 13
clone size: many
D gene: -
J gene: TRBJ2-5
V gene: TRBV5-4
CDR3 DNA: TGTGCCAGCAGCTTGGATTTGGAAGAGACCCAGTACTTC
CDR3 protein: CASSLDLEETQYF

CDR3 length: 19
clone size: few
D gene: TRBD2
J gene: TRBJ2-2
V gene: TRBV10-2
CDR3 DNA: TGCGCCAGCAGGGGTCCGCGACTAGCGGGGGGGGAGAACACCGGGGAGCTGTTTTTT
CDR3 protein: CASRGPRLAGGENTGELFF

CDR3 length: 15
clone size: -
D gene: -
J gene: TRBJ1-6
V gene: TRBV30
CDR3 DNA: TGTGCCTGGAGGGGGGACAATGGGAGGCATTCACCCCTCCACTTT
CDR3 protein: CAWRGDNGRHSPLHF

CDR3 length: 14
clone size: few
D gene: TRBD2
J gene: TRBJ2-5
V gene: TRBV20-1
CDR3 DNA: TGCAGTGCTAGTTTAGCGGGGGGACAAGAGACCCAGTACTTC
CDR3 protein: CSASLAGGQETQYF

CDR3 length: 12
clone size: many
D gene: -
J gene: TRBJ1-1
V gene: TRBV3-1
CDR3 DNA: TGTGCCAGCAGCCATGGGGGGACTGAAGCTTTCTTT
CDR3 protein: CASSHGGTEAFF

CDR3 length: 15
clone size: -
D gene: TRBD1
J gene: TRBJ2-5
V gene: TRBV7-2
CDR3 DNA: TGTGCCAGCAGCCAAAACAGGGGGTACCAAGAGACCCAGTACTTC
CDR3 protein: CASSQNRGYQETQYF

CDR3 length: 13
clone size: -
D gene: -
J gene: TRBJ1-2
V gene: TRBV7-7
CDR3 DNA: TGTGCCAGCAGCTTATCATCCGGGCTCGGCTACACCTTC
CDR3 protein: CASSLSSGLGYTF

CDR3 length: 12
clone size: many
D gene: -
J gene: TRBJ2-5
V gene: TRBV10-3
CDR3 DNA: TGTGCCATCAGTGAGTCTGGGGCGACCCAGTACTTC
CDR3 protein: CAISESGATQYF

CDR3 length: 11
clone size: -
D gene: TRBD1
J gene: TRBJ2-7
V gene: TRBV12-3/TRBV12-4
CDR3 DNA: TGTGCCAGCAGTTTATCCAGGGGGCTCTACTTC
CDR3 protein: CASSLSRGLYF

CDR3 length: 16
clone size: few
D gene: -
J gene: TRBJ2-3
V gene: TRBV20-1
CDR3 DNA: TGCAGTGCTCAAGACATGGCAAGACCTAGCACAGATACGCAGTATTTT
CDR3 protein: CSAQDMARPSTDTQYF

CDR3 length: 14
clone size: few
D gene: TRBD1
J gene: TRBJ2-7
V gene: TRBV7-2
CDR3 DNA: TGTGCCAGCAGCCGAGACAGGGGGCAATACGAGCAGTACTTC
CDR3 protein: CASSRDRGQYEQYF

CDR3 length: 14
clone size: few
D gene: -
J gene: TRBJ1-1
V gene: TRBV20-1
CDR3 DNA: TGCAGTGCTAGACTTACGAGCGGGTCCACTGAAGCTTTCTTT
CDR3 protein: CSARLTSGSTEAFF

CDR3 length: 18
clone size: few
D gene: TRBD2
J gene: TRBJ2-3
V gene: TRBV28
CDR3 DNA: TGTGCCAGCAGTTTTCTCCTAGCGGGAGCGGGGGCCACAGATACGCAGTATTTT
CDR3 protein: CASSFLLAGAGATDTQYF

CDR3 length: 13
clone size: many
D gene: -
J gene: TRBJ1-1
V gene: TRBV12-3/TRBV12-4
CDR3 DNA: TGTGCCAGCAGTCTCCTGGAGAACACTGAAGCTTTCTTT
CDR3 protein: CASSLLENTEAFF

CDR3 length: 22
clone size: many
D gene: TRBD2
J gene: TRBJ2-1
V gene: TRBV11-1
CDR3 DNA: TGTGCCAGCAGCTTAGCCACTTTAGGCGGGACTAGCGGGAGAAGGCCCTACAATGAGCAGTTCTTC
CDR3 protein: CASSLATLGGTSGRRPYNEQFF

CDR3 length: 14
clone size: few
D gene: TRBD1
J gene: TRBJ1-2
V gene: TRBV20-1
CDR3 DNA: TGCAGTGCTAGAGTGAGGGACAGGGTCCGAGGCTACACCTTC
CDR3 protein: CSARVRDRVRGYTF

CDR3 length: 18
clone size: few
D gene: TRBD1
J gene: TRBJ1-2
V gene: TRBV14
CDR3 DNA: TGTGCCAGCAGCCGGCTTGAGGACCGGACAGGGGGCGACGGTGGCTACACCTTC
CDR3 protein: CASSRLEDRTGGDGGYTF

CDR3 length: 16
clone size: -
D gene: -
J gene: TRBJ2-3
V gene: TRBV29-1
CDR3 DNA: TGCAGCGTTGAGCCCTGGGACCAATACAACACAGATACGCAGTATTTT
CDR3 protein: CSVEPWDQYNTDTQYF

CDR3 length: 11
clone size: -
D gene: -
J gene: TRBJ2-7
V gene: TRBV20-1
CDR3 DNA: TGCAAAGCCGAGAGGAGCTACGAGCAGTACTTC
CDR3 protein: CKAERSYEQYF

CDR3 length: 13
clone size: few
D gene: -
J gene: TRBJ2-1
V gene: TRBV12-3/TRBV12-4
CDR3 DNA: TGTGCCAGCAGTTCCGGCTACTACAATGAGCAGTTCTTC
CDR3 protein: CASSSGYYNEQFF

CDR3 length: 13
clone size: few
D gene: -
J gene: TRBJ1-1
V gene: TRBV14
CDR3 DNA: TGTGCCAGCAGCCCTCTGGGGGTCACTGAAGCTTTCTTT
CDR3 protein: CASSPLGVTEAFF

CDR3 length: 18
clone size: few
D gene: -
J gene: TRBJ1-6
V gene: TRBV20-1
CDR3 DNA: TGCAGTGCTAGAGACCCAAAACGACAGACGATATATAATTCACCCCTCCACTTT
CDR3 protein: CSARDPKRQTIYNSPLHF

CDR3 length: 12
clone size: many
D gene: -
J gene: TRBJ2-3
V gene: TRBV5-1
CDR3 DNA: TGCGCCAGCAGCTTGGAGGGAGATACGCAGTATTTT
CDR3 protein: CASSLEGDTQYF

CDR3 length: 16
clone size: -
D gene: -
J gene: TRBJ2-5
V gene: TRBV6-2/TRBV6-3
CDR3 DNA: TGTGCCAGCAGTAGATCGGGACGAACCCGTGTGGAGACCCAGTACTTC
CDR3 protein: CASSRSGRTRVETQYF

CDR3 length: 16
clone size: -
D gene: TRBD1
J gene: TRBJ2-7
V gene: TRBV18
CDR3 DNA: TGTGCCAGCTCAAGCCGGGACAGGGCAAAGGCCTACGAGCAGTACTTC
CDR3 protein: CASSSRDRAKAYEQYF

CDR3 length: 16
clone size: few
D gene: -
J gene: TRBJ2-3
V gene: TRBV5-5
CDR3 DNA: TGTGCCAGCAGCCTCCAGACAAGCTATAGCACAGATACGCAGTATTTT
CDR3 protein: CASSLQTSYSTDTQYF